Included here is one T cell receptor beta chain sequence, with context. The source of the sample is a study of blood T cell repertoires in COVID-19. Overall study: Italy, Spain and the United States were the sources of the convalescent and acute COVID-19 samples. T cells, B-cell-depleted T cells, or PBMCs provided the cDNA or gDNA that served as material.

In the source study's methods: The authors estimated nucleated cell counts from reference gene primer amplification. Here immunoSEQ multiplex PCR was the method, and the copy in TCRdb shows in-frame clones only, minus some. V and J calls and clone size come straight from that table; D and trimming were deduced from the DNA. This sample has 310,000 or so clones, with roughly 88% found just once. The length of the CDR3 is 15 residues. The V and J ends lost 3 bases and 7 bases respectively, with 13 bases between them. Germline V gives CDR1 KGHSH, CDR2 LQKENI. The rearrangement joins TRBV18 to TRBJ1-6; D might be TRBD1 (6 bases). This clonotype originated in a woman between 45 and 60 years old with acute or convalescent COVID-19. Sample: peripheral blood. CDR3 region: CASSPQTGKNSPLHF. The CDR3 DNA sequence: TGTGCCAGCTCACCGCAGACAGGCAAGAATTCACCCCTCCACTTT.